Listed below are T cell receptor beta chains from one sample, sequenced in a study of blood T cell repertoires in COVID-19. TCRdb keeps only in-frame clones here, not all; method: immunoSEQ multiplex PCR. Of 120,000 or so clones in the sample, approximately 80% are singletons; the top ten hold 30% to 45%. The sample taken for sequencing was peripheral blood. The receptors derive from a man in his forties with active or convalescent COVID-19. The CDR3 runs from the conserved cysteine through the conserved F or W. The D gene is left open where the match is weak. Size values are once, few and many counts, or a class for expanded clones, and some rows have none.

v_gene	d_gene	j_gene	abundance	len	CDR3nt	CDR3aa
TRBV18	NA	TRBJ1-4	few	16	TGTGCCAGCTCACCTCCGAGGGGGAGCCAGGTAGAAAAACTGTTTTTT	CASSPPRGSQVEKLFF
TRBV30	TRBD2	TRBJ2-7	NA	13	TGTGCCTGGAGTATTAGCGGGGAGATCTCGCAGTACTTC	CAWSISGEISQYF
TRBV9	TRBD2	TRBJ2-1	NA	17	TGTGCCAGCAGCGCTGGGGGAGGGACTAGCGGGAGTTATGAGCAGTTCTTC	CASSAGGGTSGSYEQFF
TRBV10-3	TRBD1	TRBJ1-1	few	13	TGTGCCATCAGTTCGCAGGGGGCTAATGTAGCTTTCTTT	CAISSQGANVAFF
TRBV4-1	NA	TRBJ1-1	NA	15	TGCGCCAGCAGCCAAGAGCCAGGGATATACACTGAAGCTTTCTTT	CASSQEPGIYTEAFF
TRBV19	NA	TRBJ1-6	NA	13	TGTGCCAGTTCCCCTGCGGGGAATTCACCCCTCCACTTT	CASSPAGNSPLHF
TRBV6-5	TRBD2	TRBJ2-7	NA	16	TGTGCCAGCAGTTCGGGTTTGGTAGCGGGGTACTACGAGCAGTACTTC	CASSSGLVAGYYEQYF
TRBV2	NA	TRBJ1-2	NA	13	TGTGCCAGCAGTGGGAGACAGGTTTATGGCTACACCTTC	CASSGRQVYGYTF
TRBV6-2/TRBV6-3	TRBD1	TRBJ2-3	NA	18	TGTGCCAGCAGTTACTGGCTAGGGACAGGGGAGGGAACAGATACGCAGTATTTT	CASSYWLGTGEGTDTQYF
TRBV5-1	TRBD1	TRBJ2-5	NA	15	TGCGCCAGCAGCCCGGGACAGGGGGCCCAAGAGACCCAGTACTTC	CASSPGQGAQETQYF
TRBV9	NA	TRBJ1-4	NA	14	TGTGCCAGCAGCGTAGCCGGGACTAATGAAAAACTGTTTTTT	CASSVAGTNEKLFF
TRBV5-1	NA	TRBJ2-3	NA	14	TGCGCCAGCAGGAATAGCGGACTCACAGATACGCAGTATTTT	CASRNSGLTDTQYF
TRBV5-6	NA	TRBJ2-7	few	12	TGTGCCAGCACTCTAGGGGACTACGAGCAGTACTTC	CASTLGDYEQYF
TRBV7-3	TRBD1	TRBJ2-3	NA	14	TGTGCCAGTAGACAGGGGACAAGCACAGATACGCAGTATTTT	CASRQGTSTDTQYF
TRBV19	NA	TRBJ1-6	NA	16	TGTGCCAGTAGTGTCGGAGGGACGTTCCGAAATTCACCCCTCCACTTT	CASSVGGTFRNSPLHF
TRBV14	NA	TRBJ2-2	NA	16	TGTGCCAGCAGCCAATCTACAGGGAGCGCCCCCGGGGAGCTGTTTTTT	CASSQSTGSAPGELFF
TRBV2	NA	TRBJ1-1	NA	13	TGTGCCAGCATCTGGGCCACATACACTGAAGCTTTCTTT	CASIWATYTEAFF
TRBV4-3	NA	TRBJ1-6	NA	16	TGCGCCAGCAGCCAAGATTGGCAGGGGTTGAATTCACCCCTCCACTTT	CASSQDWQGLNSPLHF
TRBV27	TRBD1	TRBJ1-5	NA	13	TGTGCCAGCAGTTTAGCCACGGGACAGTCCCAGCATTTT	CASSLATGQSQHF
TRBV19	TRBD1	TRBJ1-1	NA	14	TGTGCCAGTAGTCAGGACAGGAGGGACACTGAAGCTTTCTTT	CASSQDRRDTEAFF
TRBV19	NA	TRBJ2-5	NA	12	TGTGCCAGTAGTATAACTCGAGAGACCCAGTACTTC	CASSITRETQYF
TRBV2	TRBD1	TRBJ2-1	NA	15	TGTGCCAGGGATTCCGGGACAGGGGGTTACAATGAGCAGTTCTTC	CARDSGTGGYNEQFF
TRBV15	TRBD2	TRBJ2-2	NA	14	TGTGCCACCCGAATAGCGGGGAACACCGGGGAGCTGTTTTTT	CATRIAGNTGELFF
TRBV10-3	TRBD1	TRBJ1-2	NA	14	TGTGCCATCAGTGAGTCGGGACAGAGATATGGCTACACCTTC	CAISESGQRYGYTF
TRBV30	NA	TRBJ2-3	NA	12	TGTGCCTGGAGTCCAGGGGCAGATACGCAGTATTTT	CAWSPGADTQYF
TRBV9	NA	TRBJ1-5	NA	14	TGTGCCAGCAGCGTAAGTGGGCAGAATCAGCCCCAGCATTTT	CASSVSGQNQPQHF
TRBV9	NA	TRBJ2-7	few	17	TGTGCCAGCAGCATCGATCCGCGGGGTAATCTAGGGAACGAGCAGTACTTC	CASSIDPRGNLGNEQYF
TRBV5-5	NA	TRBJ1-1	NA	13	TGTGCCAGCAGCTCGGCTTCGGGCACTGAAGCTTTCTTT	CASSSASGTEAFF
TRBV24-1	TRBD1	TRBJ2-1	NA	15	TGTGCCACCAGTGATCTAGGGACAGGGGTCAATGAGCAGTTCTTC	CATSDLGTGVNEQFF
TRBV19	NA	TRBJ1-5	NA	13	TGTGCCAGTAGTATTAAGGGGAATCAGCCCCAGCATTTT	CASSIKGNQPQHF
TRBV6-2/TRBV6-3	TRBD1	TRBJ1-6	few	18	TGTGCCAGCAGCGACGGACAGGGGGCCCTCTTAATCGGTTCACCCCTCCACTTT	CASSDGQGALLIGSPLHF
TRBV19	NA	TRBJ1-4	many	15	TGTGCCAGTAGTATAGGATCCCAGGGTGGCGAAAAACTGTTTTTT	CASSIGSQGGEKLFF
TRBV5-1	TRBD1	TRBJ1-2	NA	14	TGCGCCAGCAGCCGGGACAGGGGGCTAGATGGCTACACCTTC	CASSRDRGLDGYTF
TRBV24-1	TRBD2	TRBJ2-5	NA	15	TGTGCCACCAGCGAAGGGCGGGAGTGGCAAGAGACCCAGTACTTC	CATSEGREWQETQYF
TRBV11-2	NA	TRBJ2-5	NA	16	TGTGCCAGCAGCTCTATAAATGGGCGGGCGGGAGAGACCCAGTACTTC	CASSSINGRAGETQYF
TRBV28	TRBD1	TRBJ1-2	NA	14	TGTGCCAGCAGTTTATCGTCGAGGGGGCCTGGCTACACCTTC	CASSLSSRGPGYTF
TRBV7-9	TRBD1	TRBJ2-1	NA	16	TGTGCCAGCAGCTTAGAAGGGACAGGGAACTACAATGAGCAGTTCTTC	CASSLEGTGNYNEQFF
TRBV11-1	NA	TRBJ1-1	NA	14	TGTGCCAGCAGCCAGCCCACGGGGAACACTGAAGCTTTCTTT	CASSQPTGNTEAFF
TRBV2	NA	TRBJ1-2	once	14	TGTGCCAGCAGTGAGTCTCAGGGCCCCTATGGCTACACCTTC	CASSESQGPYGYTF
TRBV13	NA	TRBJ1-6	NA	15	TGTGCCAGCAGCTCGGCGGGGGCCGGTAATTCACCCCTCCACTTT	CASSSAGAGNSPLHF
TRBV3-1/TRBV3-2	TRBD1	TRBJ1-5	NA	16	TGTGCCAGCAGCCAAGGGGACAGGGGGTCCAATCAGCCCCAGCATTTT	CASSQGDRGSNQPQHF
TRBV27	NA	TRBJ1-1	few	14	TGTGCCAGCAGTCCGGCAGTATCCCGGGATGAAGCTTTCTTT	CASSPAVSRDEAFF
TRBV18	NA	TRBJ1-2	NA	17	TGTGCCAGCTCACCACCGGCGGCCAGCCCCTACAACTATGGCTACACCTTC	CASSPPAASPYNYGYTF
TRBV7-3	TRBD1	TRBJ1-6	NA	13	TGTGCCAGCAGCCTCGGGACAGGATCACCCCTCCACTTT	CASSLGTGSPLHF
TRBV27	NA	TRBJ2-7	NA	13	TGTGCCAGCAGTTTATCATACAGGTGGGAGCAGTACTTC	CASSLSYRWEQYF
TRBV27	NA	TRBJ1-1	NA	15	TGTGCCAGCAGTCTTGGGAAGGGGCCGAGGACTGAAGCTTTCTTT	CASSLGKGPRTEAFF
TRBV13	NA	TRBJ1-4	NA	13	TGTGCCAGCTCCCGAAAAGAACTAGCAAAACTGTTTTTT	CASSRKELAKLFF
TRBV5-1	NA	TRBJ2-1	NA	15	TGCGCCAGCAGCCCGGGTGGGGCAGGGAATAATGAGCAGTTCTTC	CASSPGGAGNNEQFF
TRBV19	NA	TRBJ1-5	NA	18	TGTGCCAGTAGTATAGCCCCAGGGAGGAAGTCGAGCAATCAGCCCCAGCATTTT	CASSIAPGRKSSNQPQHF
TRBV11-3	NA	TRBJ2-7	NA	17	TGTGCCAGCAGCTCCCGGCCCGGTCTCAGGGAATTCTACGAGCAGTACTTC	CASSSRPGLREFYEQYF
TRBV30	NA	TRBJ2-7	NA	11	TGTGCCTGGGGGCGGGGTTACGAGCAGTACTTC	CAWGRGYEQYF
TRBV3-1/TRBV3-2	NA	TRBJ2-2	NA	13	TGTGCCAGCAGCCTAGGGGTTTGGGGGGAGCTGTTTTTT	CASSLGVWGELFF
TRBV2	NA	TRBJ1-4	NA	13	TGTGCAGGCGCCTCAGGGGAGAATGAAAAACTGTTTTTT	CAGASGENEKLFF